This TCR beta chain is drawn from a study of early T cells in non-severe SARS-CoV-2 infection. Overall study context: RNA in bulk from unsorted whole blood was sequenced, and chains were unpaired.

With 0 bases removed from V and 0 bases from J, the gap between germline ends came to 9 bases. Germline CDR1 and CDR2: MNHEY and SVGAGI. The CDR3 is 16 amino acids. Findings of the study overall: VDJdb-based annotation leaned toward anti-spike CD8 responses and missed private and CD4 specificities.

The TCR library protocol was used to attach unique molecular identifiers. These identifiers were attached to individual cDNA molecules. TCRdb independently ran MiXCR on the 5' RACE reads; one entry per CDR3 protein. Counted here are tens of thousands of distinct CDR3 sequences, about 8.4% occurring once; the ten biggest clones make up 3% to 4%. On this clonotype: Its antigen remains unidentified.

This receptor was identified in an adult who was a healthcare worker with PCR-confirmed SARS-CoV-2 infection or an uninfected control (not recorded which). The sample taken for sequencing was whole blood. The chain uses TRBV6-5 and TRBJ1-5, with D unclear. CDR3 sequence (DNA): TGTGCCAGCAGTTACTCGAGGGCAGATAGCAATCAGCCCCAGCATTTT. It codes for CASSYSRADSNQPQHF.